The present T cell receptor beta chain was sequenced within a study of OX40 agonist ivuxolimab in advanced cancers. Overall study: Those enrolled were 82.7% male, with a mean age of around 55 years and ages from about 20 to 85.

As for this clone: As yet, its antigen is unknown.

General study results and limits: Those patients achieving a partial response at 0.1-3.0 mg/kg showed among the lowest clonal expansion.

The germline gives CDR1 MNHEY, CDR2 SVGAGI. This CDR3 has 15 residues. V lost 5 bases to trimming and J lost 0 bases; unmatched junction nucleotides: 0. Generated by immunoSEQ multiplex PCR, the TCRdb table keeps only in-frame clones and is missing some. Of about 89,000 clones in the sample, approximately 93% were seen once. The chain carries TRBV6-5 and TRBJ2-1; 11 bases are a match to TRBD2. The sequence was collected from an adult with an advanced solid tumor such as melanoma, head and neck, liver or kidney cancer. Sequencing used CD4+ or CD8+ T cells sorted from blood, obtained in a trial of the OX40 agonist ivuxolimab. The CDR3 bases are TGTGCCAGCAGTACTAGCGGGAGCTCCTACAATGAGCAGTTCTTC. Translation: CASSTSGSSYNEQFF.